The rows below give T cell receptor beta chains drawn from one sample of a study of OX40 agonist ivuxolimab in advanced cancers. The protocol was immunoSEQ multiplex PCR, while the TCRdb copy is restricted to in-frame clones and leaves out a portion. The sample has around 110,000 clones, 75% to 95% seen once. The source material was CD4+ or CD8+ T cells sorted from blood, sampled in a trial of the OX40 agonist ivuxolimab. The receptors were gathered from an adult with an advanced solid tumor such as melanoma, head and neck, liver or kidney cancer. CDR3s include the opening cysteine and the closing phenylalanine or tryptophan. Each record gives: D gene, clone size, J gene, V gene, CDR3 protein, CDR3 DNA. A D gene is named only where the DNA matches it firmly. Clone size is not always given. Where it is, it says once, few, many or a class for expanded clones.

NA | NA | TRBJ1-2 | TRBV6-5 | CASTWASSPRGYTF | TGTGCCAGCACCTGGGCTTCTTCTCCCCGTGGCTACACCTTC
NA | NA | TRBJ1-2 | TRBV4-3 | CASSQDFPGLPGGYTF | TGCGCCAGCAGCCAAGATTTCCCGGGGCTGCCAGGTGGCTACACCTTC
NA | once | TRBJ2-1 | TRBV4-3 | CASSQDLAWGSYNEQFF | TGCGCCAGCAGCCAAGATCTCGCGTGGGGGAGCTACAATGAGCAGTTCTTC
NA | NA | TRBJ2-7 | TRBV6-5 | CASSASREMYEQYF | TGTGCCAGCAGCGCTTCACGCGAAATGTACGAGCAGTACTTC
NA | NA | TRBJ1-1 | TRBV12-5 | CASSVQGNTEAFF | TGTGCTAGTTCGGTACAGGGTAACACTGAAGCTTTCTTT
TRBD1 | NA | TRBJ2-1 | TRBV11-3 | CASSSSGGDEQFF | TGTGCCAGCAGCTCATCAGGGGGAGATGAGCAGTTCTTC
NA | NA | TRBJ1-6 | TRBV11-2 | CASTPGGGTANSPLHF | TGTGCCAGCACTCCAGGAGGGGGGACCGCCAATTCACCCCTCCACTTT
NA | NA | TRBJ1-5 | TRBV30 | CAWSSHSFTSNQPQHF | TGTGCCTGGAGTTCCCACTCGTTTACTAGCAATCAGCCCCAGCATTTT
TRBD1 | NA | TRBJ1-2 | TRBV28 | CASSLGQGANYGYTF | TGTGCCAGCAGCCTAGGACAGGGAGCTAACTATGGCTACACCTTC
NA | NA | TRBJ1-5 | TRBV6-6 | CASSPHGVGNQPQHF | TGTGCCAGCAGCCCGCATGGGGTGGGGAATCAGCCCCAGCATTTT
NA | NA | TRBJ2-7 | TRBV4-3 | CASSQDGQGGYEQYF | TGCGCCAGCAGCCAAGACGGTCAGGGTGGTTACGAGCAGTACTTC
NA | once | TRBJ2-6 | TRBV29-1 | CSVVEGTNVLTF | TGCAGCGTTGTGGAGGGGACCAACGTCCTGACTTTC
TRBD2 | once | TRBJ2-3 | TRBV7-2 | CASSTKTSGGTDTQYF | TGTGCCAGCAGCACCAAGACTAGCGGGGGCACAGATACGCAGTATTTT
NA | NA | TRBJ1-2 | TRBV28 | CASSLQMDYGYTF | TGTGCCAGCAGTTTGCAAATGGACTATGGCTACACCTTC
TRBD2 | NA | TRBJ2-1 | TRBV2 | CASSSSGGGYNEQFF | TGTGCCAGCAGCTCGAGCGGGGGGGGATACAATGAGCAGTTCTTC
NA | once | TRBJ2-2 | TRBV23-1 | CASSQSNPARLPNTGELFF | TGCGCCAGCAGTCAATCGAACCCCGCTAGGCTACCGAACACCGGGGAGCTGTTTTTT
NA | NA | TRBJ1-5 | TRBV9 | CASILAGQPQHF | TGTGCCAGCATTCTCGCAGGCCAGCCCCAGCATTTT
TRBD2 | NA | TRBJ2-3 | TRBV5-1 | CASSPGGAADTQYF | TGCGCCAGCAGCCCCGGGGGGGCCGCAGATACGCAGTATTTT
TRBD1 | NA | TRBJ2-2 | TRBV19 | CASQDRGHTGELFF | TGTGCCAGTCAGGACAGGGGGCACACCGGGGAGCTGTTTTTT
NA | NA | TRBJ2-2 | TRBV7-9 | CASSPRTIIGSGELFF | TGTGCCAGCAGCCCCCGGACAATAATCGGATCCGGGGAGCTGTTTTTT
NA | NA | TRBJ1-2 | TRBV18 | CASSPPSASNYGYTF | TGTGCCAGCTCACCACCGTCAGCCAGTAACTATGGCTACACCTTC
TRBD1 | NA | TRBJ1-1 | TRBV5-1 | CASSLGDRAEFTEAFF | TGCGCCAGCAGCTTGGGGGACAGGGCGGAATTCACTGAAGCTTTCTTT
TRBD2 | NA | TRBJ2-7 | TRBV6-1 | CASSEALAGASYEQYF | TGTGCCAGCAGTGAAGCGCTAGCGGGGGCGAGCTACGAGCAGTACTTC
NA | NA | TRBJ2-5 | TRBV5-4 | CASSLAGRTQETQYF | TGTGCCAGCAGCTTGGCCGGGCGGACTCAAGAGACCCAGTACTTC
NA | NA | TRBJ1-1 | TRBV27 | CASSPRQVANTEAFF | TGTGCCAGCAGTCCCCGACAGGTAGCGAACACTGAAGCTTTCTTT
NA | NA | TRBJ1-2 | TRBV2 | CASSGLGLLPGGGYTF | TGTGCCAGCAGTGGGTTGGGGTTACTACCGGGGGGTGGCTACACCTTC
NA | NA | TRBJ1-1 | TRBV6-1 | CASSSGTEAFF | TGTGCCAGCAGTAGTGGGACTGAAGCTTTCTTT
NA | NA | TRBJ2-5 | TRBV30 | CAWTGGAKTQYF | TGTGCCTGGACGGGGGGCGCGAAGACCCAGTACTTC
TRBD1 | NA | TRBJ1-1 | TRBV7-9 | CASSPGQGGSTEAFF | TGTGCCAGCAGCCCCGGACAGGGAGGTAGCACTGAAGCTTTCTTT
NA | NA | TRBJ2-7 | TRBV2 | CASSARQEQYF | TGTGCCAGCAGTGCCAGACAGGAGCAGTACTTC
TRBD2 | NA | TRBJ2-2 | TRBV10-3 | CAIPWTSGASSNTGELFF | TGTGCCATCCCATGGACTAGCGGGGCGTCATCGAACACCGGGGAGCTGTTTTTT
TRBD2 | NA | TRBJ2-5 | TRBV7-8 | CASSLGELLAGGRETQYF | TGTGCCAGCAGCTTAGGAGAACTACTAGCGGGGGGAAGAGAGACCCAGTACTTC
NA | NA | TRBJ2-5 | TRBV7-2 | CASSLEELRTQYF | TGTGCCAGCAGCTTAGAGGAATTGAGGACCCAGTACTTC
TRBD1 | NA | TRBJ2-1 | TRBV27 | CASSRFPGQGANEQFF | TGTGCCAGCAGTCGTTTCCCGGGACAGGGGGCCAATGAGCAGTTCTTC
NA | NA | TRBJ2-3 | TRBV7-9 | CASSSGVTDTQYF | TGTGCCAGCAGCTCAGGGGTCACAGATACGCAGTATTTT
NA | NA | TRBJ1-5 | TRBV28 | CASSLPLIGQPQHF | TGTGCCAGCAGTTTACCCCTTATTGGACAGCCCCAGCATTTT
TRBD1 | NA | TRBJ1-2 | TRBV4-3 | CASSQEGQALTNYGYTF | TGCGCCAGCAGCCAAGAGGGACAGGCGCTCACTAACTATGGCTACACCTTC
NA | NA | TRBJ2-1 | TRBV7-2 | CASGRGGGNEQFF | TGTGCCAGCGGGCGGGGAGGAGGGAATGAGCAGTTCTTC
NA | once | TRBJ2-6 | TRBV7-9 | CASSLGREFSGANVLTF | TGTGCCAGCAGCCTGGGACGGGAGTTCTCTGGGGCCAACGTCCTGACTTTC
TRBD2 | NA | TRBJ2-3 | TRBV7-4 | CASSSRTSGGYTDTQYF | TGTGCCAGCAGCTCTAGGACTAGCGGGGGGTACACAGATACGCAGTATTTT
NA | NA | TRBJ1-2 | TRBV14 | CASSQGRDLNYGYTF | TGTGCCAGCAGCCAAGGCAGGGACCTTAACTATGGCTACACCTTC
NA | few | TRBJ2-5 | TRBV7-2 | CASSRDGQETQYF | TGTGCCAGCAGCCGGGACGGCCAAGAGACCCAGTACTTC
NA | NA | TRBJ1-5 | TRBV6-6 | CASTQASQPQHF | TGTGCCAGCACGCAGGCGAGTCAGCCCCAGCATTTT
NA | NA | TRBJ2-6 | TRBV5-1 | CASSLSAAGANVLTF | TGCGCCAGCAGCTTGTCGGCAGCTGGGGCCAACGTCCTGACTTTC
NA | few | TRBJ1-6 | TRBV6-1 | CASSIGSQSPLHF | TGTGCCAGCAGCATAGGATCTCAATCACCCCTCCACTTT
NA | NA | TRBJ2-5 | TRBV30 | CAWSGSRVETQYF | TGTGCCTGGAGTGGCTCTAGGGTGGAGACCCAGTACTTC